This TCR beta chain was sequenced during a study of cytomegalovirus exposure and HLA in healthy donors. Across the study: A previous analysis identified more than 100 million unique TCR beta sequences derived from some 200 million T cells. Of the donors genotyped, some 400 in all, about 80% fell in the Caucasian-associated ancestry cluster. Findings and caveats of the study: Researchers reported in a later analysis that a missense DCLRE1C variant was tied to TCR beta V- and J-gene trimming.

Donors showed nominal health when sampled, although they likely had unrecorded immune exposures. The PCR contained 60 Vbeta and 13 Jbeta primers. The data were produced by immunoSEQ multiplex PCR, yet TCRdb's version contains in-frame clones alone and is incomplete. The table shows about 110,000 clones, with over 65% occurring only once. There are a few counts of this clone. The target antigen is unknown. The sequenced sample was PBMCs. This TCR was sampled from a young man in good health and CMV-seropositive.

CDR3 protein: CASQSGRRNGYTF. In DNA form, the CDR3 reads TGTGCCAGCCAAAGCGGCAGACGTAACGGCTACACCTTC. The chain carries TRBV28 and TRBJ1-2; D gene uncertain. The CDR3 sequence is 13 residues long. Germline V gene data show CDR1 as MDHEN and CDR2 as SYDVKM. With 8 bases removed from V and 8 bases from J, the gap between germline ends came to 18 bases.